The clone carrying this T cell receptor beta chain was recorded at least ten times. As diagnostic evidence, clinical symptoms, serum thyroxine, TRAb, thyroid ultrasound and orbital computed tomography were relied upon. The PBMCs originated from roughly 10 ml of fresh peripheral blood. TCR beta CDR3 regions were amplified from RNA transcripts. Scientists carried out first-round RT-PCR using HTBI primers and then a second-round multiplex PCR. Via MiXCR, TCRdb re-called the multiplex PCR reads, giving one row per CDR3 protein. The data contain about 480,000 distinct CDR3 sequences, about an eighth of them singletons. This sample stems from a study of Graves' ophthalmopathy and Graves' hyperthyroidism. Sequencing used blood. This sequence was found in a woman in her 30s with Graves' ophthalmopathy.

The CDR3 region has the DNA TGTGCCATAAGGACAGGCTCTGGAAACACCATATATTTT. Its protein is CAIRTGSGNTIYF. The chain uses TRBV6-1 and TRBJ1-3, with 7 bases aligning to TRBD1. V was clipped by 10 bases and J by 0 bases; unmatched bases: 3. The CDR3 is made up of 13 amino acids. Germline-derived CDR1 and CDR2 are MNHNS and SASEGT.